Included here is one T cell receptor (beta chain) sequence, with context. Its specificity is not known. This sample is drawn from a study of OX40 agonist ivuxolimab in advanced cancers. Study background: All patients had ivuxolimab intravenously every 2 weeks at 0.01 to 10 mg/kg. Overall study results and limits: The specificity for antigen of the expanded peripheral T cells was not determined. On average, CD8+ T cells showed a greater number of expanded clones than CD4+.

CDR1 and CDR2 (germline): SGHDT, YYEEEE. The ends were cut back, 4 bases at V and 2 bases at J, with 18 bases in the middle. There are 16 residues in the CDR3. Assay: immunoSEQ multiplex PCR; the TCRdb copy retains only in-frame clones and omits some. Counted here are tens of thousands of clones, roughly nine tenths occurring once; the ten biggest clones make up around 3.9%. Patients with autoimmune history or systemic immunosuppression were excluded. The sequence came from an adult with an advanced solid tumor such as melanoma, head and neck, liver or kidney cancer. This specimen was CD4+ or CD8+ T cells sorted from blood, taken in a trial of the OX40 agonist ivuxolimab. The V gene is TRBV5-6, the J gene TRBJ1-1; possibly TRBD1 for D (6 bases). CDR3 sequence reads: CASSLGGNGINTEAFF. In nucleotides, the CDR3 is TGTGCCAGCAGCCTAGGGGGGAACGGCATAAACACTGAAGCTTTCTTT.